Following are 14 T cell receptor beta chains from one sample sequenced in a study of T cell repertoires in cytomegalovirus infection. The antigens these receptors bind are not known. TCRdb reprocessed the reads with MiXCR, giving one entry per CDR3 protein. Of 450,000 to 600,000 distinct CDR3 sequences in the sample, approximately 42% are singletons; the top ten hold about 39%. The source material was cultured PBMCs, sampled from culture after CMV antigen stimulation. These receptors were collected from a human donor in good health (CMV status not recorded). Some clones in this sample may be carry-over from other donors' samples.

This clonotype showed up just a few times. The chain links TRBV6-1 to TRBJ2-1; TRBD2 aligns across 12 bases. The length of the CDR3 is 15 residues. Germline-derived CDR1 and CDR2 are MNHNS and SASEGT. Trimming took 7 bases from V and 4 from J; bases not matched to a gene: 5. The CDR3 loop reads CASTGLAGGYNEQFF. CDR3 DNA sequence: TGTGCCAGCACTGGGCTAGCGGGGGGGTACAATGAGCAGTTCTTC.

This clonotype was picked up a small number of times. The chain recombines TRBV6-5 with TRBJ2-7; 7 nucleotides agree with TRBD1. The CDR3 length is 15 residues. V lost 0 bases and J lost 2; bases outside the gene matches: 4. CDR1 is MNHEY, CDR2 SVGAGI, per germline. CDR3 DNA: TGTGCCAGCAGTTACTCTGACAGGGTTGCCTACGAGCAGTACTTC. Amino acid sequence: CASSYSDRVAYEQYF.

V is TRBV7-9 and J is TRBJ2-1, with TRBD2 matching over 9 bases. In germline, CDR1 is SEHNR, CDR2 FQNEAQ (reference sequence). This CDR3 has 16 amino acids. Trimming at V came to 5 bases and at J to 4 bases, leaving 9 bases not matched to a gene. The CDR3 protein is CASSPSPSGVYNEQFF. The CDR3 bases are TGTGCCAGCAGCCCCTCGCCTAGCGGGGTATACAATGAGCAGTTCTTC.

V is TRBV7-3 and J is TRBJ2-1; TRBD2 matches 8 bases. V was clipped by 6 bases and J by 5 bases; unmatched bases: 9. The length of the CDR3 is 15 residues. In germline, CDR1 is SGHTA, CDR2 FQGTGA. The CDR3 loop reads CASSKPGLGDNEQFF. The CDR3 DNA sequence: TGTGCCAGCAGTAAGCCGGGACTAGGGGACAATGAGCAGTTCTTC.

CDR3 DNA sequence: TGTGCCAGCACAGCGAGAGAAGATACGCAGTATTTT. It is translated as CASTAREDTQYF. The chain uses TRBV6-1 and TRBJ2-3; unclear D gene. The CDR3 sequence is 12 residues long. Germline values: CDR1 MNHNS, CDR2 SASEGT. Trimming stripped 7 bases from V and 5 bases from J, with 10 bases between.

This clonotype was observed a handful of times. This chain uses TRBV7-7 with TRBJ2-5; 9 nucleotides match TRBD2. The trim removed 2 bases at V and 7 bases at J, leaving 8 bases unmatched. CDR3 length: 15 amino acids. CDR1 and CDR2 (germline): SSHAT, FNYEAQ (reference sequence). DNA of the CDR3: TGTGCCAGCAGCTTAATAGTGGGGACTAGCTGGACCCAGTACTTC. Translation gives CASSLIVGTSWTQYF. Full variable domain (rest looked up from reference TRBV7-7 and TRBJ2-5): GAGVSQSPRYKVTKRGQDVTLRCDPISSHATLYWYQQALGQGPEFLTYFNYEAQPDKSGLPSDRFSAERPEGSISTLTIQRTEQRDSAMYRCASSLIVGTSWTQYFGPGTRLLVL.

This chain connects TRBV4-1 to TRBJ1-2; D is uncertain. Germline assignment: CDR1 MGHRA and CDR2 YSYEKL. The CDR3 length is 14 residues. V gave up 0 bases and J gave up 1 base, with 6 bases separating them. This CDR3 is CASSQDPVNYGYTF. The CDR3 nucleotides are TGCGCCAGCAGCCAAGATCCAGTTAACTATGGCTACACCTTC.

The chain combines TRBV6-9 with TRBJ2-7, with D possibly being TRBD2 (6 bases). V was pared by 2 bases and J by 6 bases, with 20 bases between. Germline-derived CDR1 and CDR2 are MNHGY and SVAAGI. The CDR3 extends over 16 amino acids. The chain's CDR3 is CASSYVVMRDRIEQYF. The CDR3 DNA reads TGTGCCAGCAGTTATGTGGTAATGCGGGACCGAATCGAGCAGTACTTC.

The table lists this clonotype with a few counts. The chain links TRBV7-2 to TRBJ2-3; the match to TRBD2 covers 7 bases. J was trimmed by 5 bases and V by 5 bases; bases with no gene match: 7. The germline V gene encodes CDR1 SGHTA and CDR2 FQGNSA. This CDR3 has 14 residues. The CDR3: CASSIPAGVDTQYF. The CDR3 DNA reads as TGTGCCAGCAGCATCCCCGCGGGGGTAGATACGCAGTATTTT.

This clonotype was counted only a few times. This sequence joins TRBV20-1 and TRBJ2-3; D may be TRBD1 or TRBD2 (5 bases each). CDR1 is DFQATT, CDR2 SNEGSKA, per germline (reference sequence). With 6 bases removed from V and 5 bases from J, the gap between germline ends came to 15 bases. There are 13 residues in the CDR3. CDR3 nucleotides: TGCAGTGCGGGGGTTAGCCGAAGAGATACGCAGTATTTT. Translating it yields CSAGVSRRDTQYF.

This clonotype was observed a few times. The CDR3 nucleotides are TGTGCCAGCGGGCATTCTGGGAACTACGAGCAGTACTTC. As protein: CASGHSGNYEQYF. J is TRBJ2-7 and V is TRBV7-6; D gene uncertain. Germline V gene lookup returns CDR1 SGHVS and CDR2 FNYEAQ. This CDR3 is built from 13 residues. V was trimmed by 8 bases and J by 3 bases, leaving 14 bases between them.

V is TRBV7-9 and J is TRBJ1-5; TRBD1 is a possible D gene (5 bases). The germline V gene encodes CDR1 SEHNR and CDR2 FQNEAQ (reference sequence). The CDR3 length is 15 residues. V lost 5 bases to trimming and J lost 3 bases, with 14 bases between them. The CDR3 sequence: CASSADSEPNQPQHF. The DNA of the CDR3 is TGTGCCAGCAGCGCAGACAGCGAACCCAATCAGCCCCAGCATTTT.

This clonotype has just a few counts. The rearrangement joins TRBV2 to TRBJ2-7; 10 nucleotides agree with TRBD1. V lost 5 bases and J lost 5; bases outside the gene matches: 12. Germline CDR1 and CDR2: SNHLY and FYNNEI. This CDR3 has 16 amino acids. CDR3 sequence (DNA): TGTGCCAGCAGTTCTAGGGGGACAGGGGTATCCCACGAGCAGTACTTC. It translates to CASSSRGTGVSHEQYF. Combining the CDR3 with reference TRBV2 and TRBJ2-7 gives the whole variable domain EPEVTQTPSHQVTQMGQEVILRCVPISNHLYFYWYRQILGQKVEFLVSFYNNEISEKSEIFDDQFSVERPDGSNFTLKIRSTKLEDSAMYFCASSSRGTGVSHEQYFGPGTRLTVT.

The chain recombines TRBV18 with TRBJ2-1; TRBD2 matches 13 bases. This CDR3 comprises 18 residues. Germline-derived CDR1 and CDR2 are KGHSH and LQKENI. The V and J ends lost 2 bases and 7 bases, in that order; junction bases with no gene match: 11. The CDR3 spells CASSPNLGLAGVWNEQFF. The DNA of the CDR3 is TGTGCCAGCTCACCAAACCTCGGACTAGCGGGAGTTTGGAATGAGCAGTTCTTC. The complete variable domain, with remaining parts taken from reference TRBV18 and TRBJ2-1, reads NAGVMQNPRHLVRRRGQEARLRCSPMKGHSHVYWYRQLPEEGLKFMVYLQKENIIDESGMPKERFSAEFPKEGPSILRIQQVVRGDSAAYFCASSPNLGLAGVWNEQFFGPGTRLTVL.